This passage covers 25 T cell receptor beta chains from one sample sequenced in a study of blood T cell repertoires in COVID-19. Clones were sequenced by immunoSEQ multiplex PCR, and TCRdb holds only the in-frame ones, with some missing. The sample includes 85,000 to 110,000 clones, roughly 84% seen only once; the top ten take more than 10%. Input material: peripheral blood. Source of these receptors: a human donor in a cohort sampled during active COVID-19.

The chain uses TRBV5-5 and TRBJ1-1; unclear D gene. CDR3 length equals 15 residues. The germline gives CDR1 SGHKS, CDR2 YYEKEE (reference sequence). With 0 bases removed from V and 1 base from J, the gap between germline ends came to 10 bases. CDR3: CASSLVPGKNTEAFF. The DNA for the CDR3 is TGTGCCAGCAGCTTGGTACCAGGAAAGAACACTGAAGCTTTCTTT. The whole variable domain, remainder taken from reference TRBV5-5 and TRBJ1-1, is DAGVTQSPTHLIKTRGQQVTLRCSPISGHKSVSWYQQVLGQGPQFIFQYYEKEERGRGNFPDRFSARQFPNYSSELNVNALLLGDSALYLCASSLVPGKNTEAFFGQGTRLTVV.

This chain joins TRBV5-1 and TRBJ1-3; 7 nucleotides line up with TRBD1. The CDR3 totals 14 residues. The junction had 3 bases not matched to a gene; V was cut back by 4 bases and J by 2 bases. The germline CDR1 and CDR2 sequences are SGHRS and YFSETQ. Here the CDR3 reads CASSATGPGNTIYF. The CDR3 coding sequence is TGCGCCAGCAGCGCGACAGGGCCTGGAAACACCATATATTTT.

The chain has TRBV11-1 and TRBJ2-1; 10 bases are a match to TRBD2. Germline values: CDR1 SGHAT, CDR2 FQDESV (reference sequence). Losses at the gene ends were 1 base for V and 6 bases for J; bases not matched to a gene: 3. This CDR3 contains 15 residues. The CDR3 is CASSLGGLAANEQFF. The CDR3 region has the DNA TGTGCCAGCAGCTTAGGCGGACTAGCGGCCAATGAGCAGTTCTTC. The full variable domain, in which reference TRBV11-1 and TRBJ2-1 provide the parts outside the CDR3, is EAEVAQSPRYKITEKSQAVAFWCDPISGHATLYWYRQILGQGPELLVQFQDESVVDDSQLPKDRFSAERLKGVDSTLKIQPAELGDSAMYLCASSLGGLAANEQFFGPGTRLTVL.

The chain employs TRBV5-1 and TRBJ1-2, with D possibly TRBD1 on 5 matching bases. This CDR3 region has 13 residues. Germline V gene data show CDR1 as SGHRS and CDR2 as YFSETQ. The V end lost 3 bases, the J end lost 4 bases, and 10 bases lay between the germline ends. This CDR3 reads CASSSDGGYGYTF. CDR3 DNA: TGCGCCAGCAGCTCCGACGGGGGCTATGGCTACACCTTC.

The V and J genes are TRBV2 and TRBJ1-2; a possible D gene is TRBD1 (6 bases). Trimming pared 4 bases from V and 4 bases from J, leaving 7 bases between. Germline-derived CDR1 and CDR2 are SNHLY and FYNNEI. This CDR3 region has 12 residues. The CDR3 bases are TGTGCCAGCAGTGCGGACAGCTATGGCTACACCTTC. This codes for CASSADSYGYTF.

CDR3 in amino acids: CASSVDRDQPQHF. CDR3 coding DNA: TGTGCCAGCAGCGTAGATCGGGATCAGCCCCAGCATTTT. The J gene is TRBJ1-5, the V gene TRBV9; unclear D gene. The CDR3 totals 13 residues. V was clipped by 0 bases and J by 5 bases, with 6 bases between them. CDR1 is SGDLS, CDR2 YYNGEE, per germline. Full variable domain (rest looked up from reference TRBV9 and TRBJ1-5): DSGVTQTPKHLITATGQRVTLRCSPRSGDLSVYWYQQSLDQGLQFLIQYYNGEERAKGNILERFSAQQFPDLHSELNLSSLELGDSALYFCASSVDRDQPQHFGDGTRLSIL.

This clone was detected once. The chain combines TRBV27 with TRBJ2-3, with D perhaps matching TRBD1 (6 bases). Germline CDR1 and CDR2: MNHEY and SMNVEV (reference sequence). The length of the CDR3 is 14 residues. V lost 4 bases to trimming and J lost 3 bases, with 11 bases between them. CDR3 nucleotide sequence: TGTGCCAGCAGTTATGGACAGCGTACAGATACGCAGTATTTT. This sequence encodes CASSYGQRTDTQYF.

The rearrangement links TRBV5-6 to TRBJ2-7; D is perhaps TRBD1 (6 bases). V was trimmed by 4 bases and J by 0 bases, leaving 11 bases between them. The CDR3 runs 14 residues. CDR1 and CDR2 from the germline V gene are SGHDT and YYEEEE. This chain's CDR3 is CASSTDSSSYEQYF. For the CDR3, the DNA is TGTGCCAGCAGCACGGACAGTAGCTCCTACGAGCAGTACTTC.

This clone was picked up one time. The J gene is TRBJ2-5, the V gene TRBV7-9, with TRBD2 matching over 11 bases. Germline values: CDR1 SEHNR, CDR2 FQNEAQ (reference sequence). There are 16 residues in the CDR3. The V segment lost 5 bases and the J segment 5 bases; nucleotides outside the gene matches: 10. This CDR3 is CASSPGLAGRGETQYF. The CDR3 nucleotides read TGTGCCAGCAGCCCCGGACTAGCGGGCCGGGGGGAGACCCAGTACTTC.

V is TRBV7-2 and J is TRBJ2-3, with no clear D. Germline CDR1 is SGHTA and CDR2 is FQGNSA. Trimming took 7 bases from V and 10 from J, leaving 18 bases between them. The CDR3 has 13 residues. CDR3 sequence: CASTAVIDKAQYF. DNA of the CDR3: TGTGCCAGCACTGCGGTCATAGATAAGGCGCAGTATTTT.

The V call is TRBV11-2, the J call TRBJ2-5, with 8 bases identical to TRBD1. Unmatched junction bases numbered 8, after V lost 4 bases and J lost 7 bases. Per germline, CDR1 SGHAT and CDR2 FQNNGV. CDR3 length: 14 residues. The CDR3 spells CASSYDRGPGTQYF. In DNA form, the CDR3 reads TGTGCCAGCAGCTATGACAGGGGCCCCGGGACCCAGTACTTC.

Sample share makes this clone medium-sized (0.01 to 0.1%). The chain has TRBV27 and TRBJ1-2, with D perhaps TRBD1 (5 bases). Germline lookup yields CDR1 MNHEY and CDR2 SMNVEV (reference sequence). CDR3 size: 14 residues. Deletions cut 4 bases from V and 1 base from J, with 10 bases between. The CDR3: CASSSRGFNYGYTF. As DNA, the CDR3 is TGTGCCAGCAGTTCAAGGGGATTTAACTATGGCTACACCTTC.

The chain carries TRBV4-1 and TRBJ2-3; maybe TRBD2 (7 bases). This CDR3 is built from 16 residues. Germline V gene data show CDR1 as MGHRA and CDR2 as YSYEKL. V lost 1 base, J lost 5 bases, and 16 bases lay in between. The CDR3 loop is CASSQARGARLDTQYF. The CDR3 nucleotides are TGCGCCAGCAGCCAAGCCCGGGGGGCGAGATTAGATACGCAGTATTTT.

This clone came up a few times. The CDR3 sequence: CASSQEPMDRGYEQYF. The CDR3 DNA reads as TGTGCCAGCAGCCAAGAGCCGATGGACAGGGGCTACGAGCAGTACTTC. The chain combines TRBV4-2 with TRBJ2-7; 9 bases match TRBD1. The germline gives CDR1 LGHNA, CDR2 YNFKEQ. The CDR3 is 16 residues long. The V and J ends lost 0 bases and 3 bases, in that order; junction bases with no gene match: 6.

The chain employs TRBV28 and TRBJ1-1; the D is unclear. V lost 3 bases to trimming and J lost 5 bases, with 16 bases between them. The CDR3 is 15 amino acids. Germline V gene lookup returns CDR1 MDHEN and CDR2 SYDVKM. In nucleotides, the CDR3 is TGTGCCAGCAGTTTGCTTGGCGCAGGAGGGACTGAAGCTTTCTTT. As protein: CASSLLGAGGTEAFF.

As to this clone: The junction shows a germline mismatch at one end, possibly a read error. The chain carries TRBV7-7 and TRBJ2-1, with a possible D match to TRBD2 (7 bases). The CDR3 sequence is 18 residues long. Germline assignment: CDR1 SSHAT and CDR2 FNYEAQ (reference sequence). This chain's CDR3 is CASSLGGVQKSSYNEQFF. The CDR3 DNA follows: TGTGCTAGCAGCTTAGGGGGGGTTCAAAAAAGCTCCTACAATGAGCAGTTCTTC.

V and J are TRBV19 and TRBJ2-5; 10 nucleotides line up with TRBD1. V dropped 4 bases and J dropped 5; count of bases not matched to a gene: 4. This CDR3 spans 14 amino acids. Per germline, CDR1 LNHDA and CDR2 SQIVND (reference sequence). Written as DNA, the CDR3 is TGTGCCAGTAGTACGGGACAGGGGAGGGAGACCCAGTACTTC. Amino acids: CASSTGQGRETQYF.

J is TRBJ2-7 and V is TRBV1; the table's D gene call, TRBD2, was not cross checked with the DNA. TRBV1 is a pseudogene locus. The CDR3 consists of 13 residues. The CDR3, as DNA: TGCACCAGCAGCCCGCTAGCGTCCCACGAGCAGTACTTC. Encoded protein: CTSSPLASHEQYF.

This chain connects TRBV3-1 (or the pseudogene TRBV3-2) to TRBJ2-3; possible D gene TRBD2, 6 bases. The CDR3 extends over 17 amino acids. V was cut by 1 base and J by 5 bases, with 19 bases left in between. The V gene's germline CDR1 is LGHDT and CDR2 YNNKEL (reference sequence). CDR3 bases: TGTGCCAGCAGCCAAGTCCGGACAAGGCGGGATCTAGATACGCAGTATTTT. This encodes CASSQVRTRRDLDTQYF.

The V call is TRBV5-1, the J call TRBJ2-7, with D perhaps TRBD1 (6 bases). Trimming took 2 bases from V and 0 from J, leaving 15 bases between them. Germline values: CDR1 SGHRS, CDR2 YFSETQ. The CDR3 loop spans 16 amino acids. CDR3 sequence: CASSFLTGSSSYEQYF. In DNA, the CDR3 is TGCGCCAGCAGCTTTCTAACAGGGAGCAGCTCCTACGAGCAGTACTTC.

The chain links TRBV4-3 to TRBJ2-1; TRBD2 agrees at 10 bases. The CDR3 is 16 residues long. Germline-derived CDR1 and CDR2 are LGHNA and YSLEER. J gave up 4 bases and V 4 bases, and 7 bases lay outside the gene matches. The CDR3 reads CASSRVAGGTYNEQFF. Written as DNA, the CDR3 is TGCGCCAGCAGCCGAGTAGCGGGGGGAACTTACAATGAGCAGTTCTTC.

This chain uses TRBV7-9 with TRBJ1-4, with 7 bases identical to TRBD1. Germline-derived CDR1 and CDR2 are SEHNR and FQNEAQ (reference sequence). V shed 7 bases, J shed 3 bases, and the junction held 2 bases outside the gene matches. This CDR3 spans 13 amino acids. The CDR3 reads CASKDRSNEKLFF. CDR3 bases: TGTGCCAGCAAGGACAGGTCTAATGAAAAACTGTTTTTT.

CDR3 DNA: TGCGCCAGCAGCTCAGGGGGTAGGAGCTCCTACGAGCAGTACTTC. Residues: CASSSGGRSSYEQYF. V and J are TRBV5-1 and TRBJ2-7; 7 bases align to TRBD1. V shed 3 bases, J shed 0 bases, and the junction held 6 bases outside the gene matches. The CDR3 covers 15 residues. Germline V lookup: CDR1 SGHRS, CDR2 YFSETQ. Looking up the rest from reference TRBV5-1 and TRBJ2-7 gives the full variable domain: KAGVTQTPRYLIKTRGQQVTLSCSPISGHRSVSWYQQTPGQGLQFLFEYFSETQRNKGNFPGRFSGRQFSNSRSEMNVSTLELGDSALYLCASSSGGRSSYEQYFGPGTRLTVT.

This chain links TRBV6-5 with TRBJ2-5, with D tentatively TRBD1 (6 bases). Germline loops: CDR1 MNHEY, CDR2 SVGAGI. The CDR3 spans 12 residues. V dropped 4 bases and J dropped 5 bases, with 8 bases sitting between them. CDR3 amino acids: CASSSQGETQYF. As DNA, the CDR3 is TGTGCCAGCAGTTCCCAGGGGGAGACCCAGTACTTC.

This clone was observed a single time. The CDR3 nucleotides read TGTGCCAGTAGTATAGATCGGCAGGGGCAAGCTTTCTTT. It codes for CASSIDRQGQAFF. This chain connects TRBV19 to TRBJ1-1; tentatively, D is TRBD1 (6 bases). CDR1 is LNHDA and CDR2 is SQIVND in the germline V gene (reference sequence). Trimming left V 0 bases short and J 9 bases short, with 11 bases between. CDR3 length: 13 residues.